This TCR beta chain was found in a study of blood T cells in healthy people across ages. Together with a sample-barcoded 5' primer, a J-beta primer mix was included in a second PCR lasting 7 to 11 cycles. TCRdb fed the 5' RACE reads into MiXCR, producing one record per CDR3 protein. Altogether more than 650,000 distinct CDR3 sequences are present, roughly 25% being singletons, with the ten largest covering about 3%. Germline V gene lookup returns CDR1 MDHEN and CDR2 SYDVKM. The junction had 3 bases not matched to a gene; V was cut back by 6 bases and J by 1 base. CDR3 size: 15 residues. This same sample was also part of a study on T cells of mothers and their children. This second study says: Three healthy Caucasian mothers and their six children were the donors.

The rearrangement uses TRBV28 and TRBJ2-4; 10 bases line up with TRBD1. This TCR was recovered from a boy aged 10-17 years in good health. The sequenced sample consisted of blood. CDR3 DNA: TGTGCCAGCAGGGGACAGGGGAGGGCCAAAAACATTCAGTACTTC. Translation: CASRGQGRAKNIQYF.